The rows below give T cell receptor beta chains drawn from one sample of a study of T cells in Graves' hyperthyroidism and ophthalmopathy. TCRdb redid the calling of the multiplex PCR reads with MiXCR, one entry per CDR3 protein. The data show 650,000 to 750,000 distinct CDR3 sequences, around 13% seen once. Sequenced sample: blood. These receptors were collected from a woman aged 18-30 years with Graves' hyperthyroidism. CDR3s include the opening cysteine and the closing phenylalanine or tryptophan.

V gene,J gene,CDR3 length,CDR3 protein
TRBV12-3/TRBV12-4,TRBJ1-2,13,CASSFNRHYGYTF
TRBV6-2/TRBV6-3,TRBJ2-3,14,CASSYTSSTDTQYF
TRBV20-1,TRBJ1-2,15,CSARTALTFGVGYTF
TRBV6-2/TRBV6-3,TRBJ1-1,14,CASRRQGAYTEAFF
TRBV5-6,TRBJ2-7,13,CASSLEGSGEQYF
TRBV6-2/TRBV6-3,TRBJ2-1,15,CASSSGFNSYNEQFF
TRBV30,TRBJ2-7,15,CAWSPEREGSYEQYF
TRBV7-2,TRBJ2-7,15,CASSLAPGLLYEQYF
TRBV28,TRBJ2-7,10,CASSTLEQYF
TRBV5-6,TRBJ2-6,15,CASSEGEPGANVLTF
TRBV28,TRBJ2-7,15,CASIISSGSSYEQYF
TRBV3-1,TRBJ2-7,17,CASSQRTPAGGTDEQYF
TRBV7-2,TRBJ2-2,13,CASSSTGTGELFF
TRBV6-2/TRBV6-3,TRBJ2-5,14,CASSYSDNQETQYF
TRBV12-5,TRBJ2-5,15,CASGPGQVDQETQYF
TRBV6-1,TRBJ2-6,15,CASSQGGPGANVLTF
TRBV19,TRBJ1-5,13,CASSIDMEQPQHF
TRBV28,TRBJ2-2,18,CASSRPGTGRRNTGELFF
TRBV9,TRBJ1-6,16,CASSPRDGRKGSPLHF
TRBV20-1,TRBJ2-1,15,CSAPLRAGVGNEQFF
TRBV10-3,TRBJ2-4,19,CAISESYTSGRRGKNIQYF
TRBV9,TRBJ1-3,14,CASSKTGRGNTIYF
TRBV5-1,TRBJ1-4,13,CASSEGGGEKLFF
TRBV2,TRBJ2-2,15,CATKGGRGGTGELFF
TRBV20-1,TRBJ1-5,13,CSARVTGDSPQHF
TRBV30,TRBJ1-1,19,CAQKKPPRGRTRENTEAFF
TRBV11-2,TRBJ2-3,15,CASSQASAGTDTQYF
TRBV11-2,TRBJ2-7,16,CASSLGDPGQSYEQYF
TRBV6-2/TRBV6-3,TRBJ1-2,15,CASSGPGQGIFGYTF
TRBV9,TRBJ1-2,14,CASSSRGNQYGYTF
TRBV4-3,TRBJ2-2,14,CASSQLADTGELFF
TRBV4-1,TRBJ2-7,16,CASSITTGVEEGEQYF
TRBV7-9,TRBJ2-2,14,CTSSSDSNTGELFF
TRBV7-2,TRBJ1-3,17,CASSLDVAGAPGNTIYF
TRBV18,TRBJ1-2,14,CASSPPKSGNGYTF
TRBV20-1,TRBJ1-5,14,CSALVGSGNQPQHF
TRBV27,TRBJ2-3,15,CASRPPGDLLGTQYF
TRBV2,TRBJ2-1,15,CASSRDRVEGDEQFF
TRBV11-1,TRBJ2-5,13,CASTGQGQETQYF
TRBV20-1,TRBJ2-7,16,CSARLGLAGVSYEQYF
TRBV28,TRBJ2-3,16,CASSLGLAAVTDTQYF
TRBV15,TRBJ1-5,13,CATSRANNQPQHF
TRBV28,TRBJ2-7,14,CASRKRTFSYEQYF
TRBV7-3,TRBJ2-1,16,CASSRYGLAAYNEQFF
TRBV9,TRBJ1-1,15,CASSVGWGLNTEAFF
TRBV24-1,TRBJ1-1,13,CAPRGLPNTEAFF
TRBV5-4,TRBJ2-7,15,CASRVTASGKYEQYF
TRBV30,TRBJ1-2,14,CAWSFGQGEYGYTF
TRBV30,TRBJ2-3,13,CASPSTSTDTQYF
TRBV7-9,TRBJ2-5,15,CASSLPRGYQETQYF
TRBV5-6,TRBJ2-7,15,CASSFSTGSSYEQYF
TRBV6-1,TRBJ2-3,15,CATQTLTGEKDTQYF